Each of the 29 T cell receptor beta chains below was sequenced from the same sample in a study of CD8 T cells in ankylosing spondylitis. General study results and limits: Fewer than ten highly homologous variants made up a TCR beta motif, and this motif appeared characteristic of ankylosing spondylitis blood.

These receptors' antigens are unknown. MiXCR, applied by TCRdb to the 5' RACE reads, yields one record per CDR3 protein. The data hold 700,000 to 850,000 distinct CDR3 sequences, with approximately 12% observed a single time. Sequencing used blood, either unsorted or a sorted T cell fraction (not recorded which). The receptors shown here come from a male donor with ankylosing spondylitis.

The rearrangement joins TRBV6-1 to TRBJ2-5; D is undetermined. CDR3 length equals 14 residues. CDR1 and CDR2 (germline): MNHNS, SASEGT. V was cut by 1 base and J by 4 bases, with 10 bases left in between. In DNA, the CDR3 is TGTGCCAGCAGTGAAGATAAGGTGCGAGAGACCCAGTACTTC. It codes for CASSEDKVRETQYF.

This clonotype turned up a few times. This chain uses TRBV20-1 with TRBJ2-7, with a tentative D call TRBD2 (6 bases). Trimming shortened V by 5 bases and J by 3 bases, and 20 bases separated the two germline ends. Germline V gene lookup returns CDR1 DFQATT and CDR2 SNEGSKA (reference sequence). The CDR3 loop spans 15 amino acids. CDR3 DNA sequence: TGCAGTGCTCTTCGAGGAGGGATTACTAGCTACGAGCAGTACTTC. Translating it yields CSALRGGITSYEQYF.

The chain recombines TRBV4-3 with TRBJ2-2, with 8 bases identical to TRBD1. The CDR3 has 16 residues. Germline-derived CDR1 and CDR2 are LGHNA and YSLEER. Unmatched junction bases numbered 5, after V lost 0 bases and J lost 5 bases. The CDR3 protein is CASSQDSGDRTGELFF. For the CDR3, the DNA is TGCGCCAGCAGCCAAGATTCGGGGGACAGGACCGGGGAGCTGTTTTTT.

This clonotype was detected a few times. CDR3 region: CASSLAGTIYSNQPQHF. The CDR3 DNA sequence: TGTGCCAGCAGCTTAGCCGGGACAATCTATAGCAATCAGCCCCAGCATTTT. The J gene is TRBJ1-5, the V gene TRBV7-2; possible D gene TRBD1, 6 bases. The CDR3 has 17 amino acids. Germline-derived CDR1 and CDR2 are SGHTA and FQGNSA. V was clipped by 0 bases and J by 0 bases, with 12 bases between them.

This clonotype was counted between two and nine times. This rearrangement joins TRBV7-9 to TRBJ2-3; 7 bases are shared with TRBD2. Germline values: CDR1 SEHNR, CDR2 FQNEAQ (reference sequence). The trim removed 3 bases at V and 6 bases at J, leaving 12 bases unmatched. The CDR3 contains 16 residues. The CDR3, as DNA: TGTGCCAGCAGCTTTCTGCTAGCGGCTACCCCCGATACGCAGTATTTT. Protein: CASSFLLAATPDTQYF.

The chain uses TRBV5-1 and TRBJ2-3, with D perhaps matching TRBD1 (6 bases). Trimming shortened V by 7 bases and J by 0 bases, and 15 bases separated the two germline ends. Germline V gives CDR1 SGHRS, CDR2 YFSETQ. The CDR3 length is 15 residues. The CDR3 spells CASAQQGPSTDTQYF. The CDR3 nucleotides read TGCGCCAGCGCCCAACAGGGACCCAGCACAGATACGCAGTATTTT.

This clonotype was detected many times. This chain uses TRBV20-1 with TRBJ1-6; 8 nucleotides agree with TRBD1. This CDR3 is 14 amino acids long. With V trimmed by 5 bases and J by 10 bases, 10 bases remained unmatched. The germline CDR1 and CDR2 sequences are DFQATT and SNEGSKA (reference sequence). For the CDR3, the DNA is TGCAGTGCTTTGGACAGGGCCGCGGGGTCACCCCTCCACTTT. Its translation: CSALDRAAGSPLHF.

This clonotype was counted between two and nine times. V and J are TRBV7-2 and TRBJ2-2, with D uncertain. V lost 3 bases and J lost 5, with 4 bases in between. There are 12 residues in the CDR3. CDR1 is SGHTA, CDR2 FQGNSA, per germline. Here the CDR3 reads CASSFPTGELFF. CDR3 nucleotides: TGTGCCAGCAGCTTCCCGACCGGGGAGCTGTTTTTT.

The J gene is TRBJ2-3, the V gene TRBV20-1, with D perhaps being TRBD1 or TRBD2 (5 bases each). Trimming removed 1 base at V and 1 base at J, with 12 bases between. Germline CDR1 DFQATT, CDR2 SNEGSKA (reference sequence). The CDR3 has 15 residues. CDR3 bases: TGCAGTGCTAGAGTAGAGGGACGGGGCACAGATACGCAGTATTTT. Its translation: CSARVEGRGTDTQYF.

This clonotype was detected a few times. The chain has TRBV30 and TRBJ2-2; D gene ambiguous. Germline V gene lookup returns CDR1 GTSNPN and CDR2 SVGIG (reference sequence). The CDR3 loop spans 11 amino acids. The CDR3 protein is CASVAPGELFF. In DNA form, the CDR3 reads TGTGCTTCCGTAGCCCCCGGGGAGCTGTTTTTT. Full variable domain (outside the CDR3, taken from reference TRBV30 and TRBJ2-2): SQTIHQWPATLVQPVGSPLSLECTVEGTSNPNLYWYRQAAGRGLQLLFYSVGIGQISSEVPQNLSASRPQDRQFILSSKKLLLSDSGFYLCASVAPGELFFGEGSRLTVL.

In its sample, this clonotype was seen many times. V usage is TRBV24-1 and J usage is TRBJ2-1; 7 bases agree with TRBD2. V lost 1 base to trimming and J lost 9 bases; unmatched junction nucleotides: 5. Per the germline V gene, CDR1 is KGHDR and CDR2 is SFDVKD. The CDR3 is 14 amino acids. CDR3 coding DNA: TGTGCCACCAGTGATTTATTCCCGGGGGGTGAGCAGTTCTTC. Translated, it gives CATSDLFPGGEQFF.

The J gene is TRBJ2-5, the V gene TRBV5-1; D assignment may be TRBD1 or TRBD2 (6 bases each). CDR1 is SGHRS and CDR2 is YFSETQ in the germline V gene. The germline V and J ends were trimmed by 0 bases and 6 bases, with 18 bases remaining between them. This CDR3 contains 16 residues. In DNA, the CDR3 is TGCGCCAGCAGCTTGGCCTCTCGGGGGCGCGGGCAGACCCAGTACTTC. This translates into CASSLASRGRGQTQYF.

This clonotype showed up many times. The chain has TRBV7-2 and TRBJ2-5; 9 bases are shared with TRBD1. Looked up from germline, CDR1 is SGHTA and CDR2 is FQGNSA. After removal of 4 bases from V and 2 bases from J, the junction contained 2 bases not matched to a gene. The length of the CDR3 is 14 residues. The CDR3, as DNA: TGTGCCAGCAGCTACAGGGGGCCTCAAGAGACCCAGTACTTC. As protein: CASSYRGPQETQYF. Based on the CDR3 plus reference TRBV7-2 and TRBJ2-5, the full variable domain is GAGVSQSPSNKVTEKGKDVELRCDPISGHTALYWYRQSLGQGLEFLIYFQGNSAPDKSGLPSDRFSAERTGGSVSTLTIQRTQQEDSAVYLCASSYRGPQETQYFGPGTRLLVL.

This clonotype turned up a few times. The chain recombines TRBV18 with TRBJ2-7, with D maybe TRBD2 (5 bases). V was trimmed by 3 bases and J by 3 bases, leaving 9 bases between them. In germline, CDR1 is KGHSH, CDR2 LQKENI. The length of the CDR3 is 13 residues. CDR3 nucleotide sequence: TGTGCCAGCTCACCTTGGACTGGCTACGAGCAGTACTTC. Amino acid sequence: CASSPWTGYEQYF.

This clonotype has just a few counts. The rearrangement joins TRBV7-2 to TRBJ1-1, with D perhaps matching TRBD1 (6 bases). V was trimmed by 1 base and J by 5 bases, leaving 11 bases between them. Germline assignment: CDR1 SGHTA and CDR2 FQGNSA. The CDR3 has 14 amino acids. The CDR3, as DNA: TGTGCCAGCAGCTTAGTCCCAGGGGAGACTGAAGCTTTCTTT. As protein: CASSLVPGETEAFF.

The chain has TRBV4-3 and TRBJ2-7; D is perhaps TRBD2 (5 bases). The CDR3 is 15 amino acids. V was trimmed by 2 bases and J by 0 bases, leaving 11 bases between them. Germline assignment: CDR1 LGHNA and CDR2 YSLEER. CDR3 in amino acids: CASSQQEDHSYEQYF. For the CDR3, the DNA is TGCGCCAGCAGCCAACAGGAGGACCACTCCTACGAGCAGTACTTC.

This chain links TRBV20-1 with TRBJ2-3; tentatively, D is TRBD1 (5 bases). The germline V gene encodes CDR1 DFQATT and CDR2 SNEGSKA (reference sequence). The CDR3 length is 16 residues. The V end lost 0 bases, the J end lost 0 bases, and 13 bases lay between the germline ends. CDR3 DNA: TGCAGTGCTAGAGAGGCCCTGGGGCCTAGCACAGATACGCAGTATTTT. Residues: CSAREALGPSTDTQYF.

This clonotype was counted a few times. This chain links TRBV20-1 with TRBJ1-1; a weak D match, TRBD1 (5 bases). The germline CDR1 and CDR2 sequences are DFQATT and SNEGSKA (reference sequence). V gave up 4 bases and J gave up 1 base, with 13 bases separating them. The CDR3 covers 14 residues. Written as DNA, the CDR3 is TGCAGTGCTAATGAGGGGACGGCGAACACTGAAGCTTTCTTT. Encoded protein: CSANEGTANTEAFF.

The CDR3: CSARDAGKKNTEAFF. The CDR3 DNA reads as TGCAGTGCTAGGGACGCAGGGAAAAAGAACACTGAAGCTTTCTTT. This chain uses TRBV20-1 with TRBJ1-1; D is possibly TRBD1 (5 bases). This CDR3 has 15 residues. V lost 3 bases to trimming and J lost 1 base, with 15 bases between them. The V gene's germline CDR1 is DFQATT and CDR2 SNEGSKA (reference sequence).

V gene TRBV11-1 combines with J gene TRBJ2-1, with TRBD1 identical over 7 bases. V dropped 1 base and J dropped 8; count of bases not matched to a gene: 8. Germline lookup yields CDR1 SGHAT and CDR2 FQDESV (reference sequence). This CDR3 is 15 amino acids long. CDR3 protein: CASSLVGGYRDEQFF. CDR3 sequence (DNA): TGTGCCAGCAGCTTAGTAGGGGGCTACAGGGATGAGCAGTTCTTC.

Many counts were recorded for this clonotype. The gene calls are TRBV20-1 and TRBJ2-7; D not certain. This CDR3 contains 12 residues. V was trimmed by 3 bases and J by 3 bases, leaving 9 bases between them. The V gene's germline CDR1 is DFQATT and CDR2 SNEGSKA (reference sequence). The CDR3 sequence is CSASSPNYEQYF. CDR3 DNA sequence: TGCAGTGCTAGCTCTCCTAACTACGAGCAGTACTTC.

The chain carries TRBV5-1 and TRBJ1-6; D possibly corresponds to TRBD1 (6 bases). The V gene lost 4 bases and the J gene lost 7 bases, with 12 bases spanning the gap. Germline values: CDR1 SGHRS, CDR2 YFSETQ. The CDR3 loop spans 14 amino acids. The CDR3 loop is CASSADSTNSPLHF. The CDR3 bases are TGCGCCAGCAGCGCGGACAGCACCAATTCACCCCTCCACTTT.

The rearrangement uses TRBV6-2 or TRBV6-3 and TRBJ1-2; D is unresolved. The CDR3 is 13 residues long. Trimming took 2 bases from V and 8 from J, leaving 12 bases between them. Germline values: CDR1 MNHEY, CDR2 SVGEGT. CDR3 in amino acids: CASSYRLGGGYTF. The CDR3 region has the DNA TGTGCCAGCAGTTACCGGTTGGGAGGAGGCTACACCTTC.

The chain recombines TRBV7-2 with TRBJ2-6; unclear D gene. With 5 bases removed from V and 4 bases from J, the gap between germline ends came to 9 bases. Germline lookup yields CDR1 SGHTA and CDR2 FQGNSA. This CDR3 spans 14 amino acids. DNA of the CDR3: TGTGCCAGCAGCGCCACCCTAGGGGCCAACGTCCTGACTTTC. This gives the protein CASSATLGANVLTF.

This clonotype was counted only a few times. The chain combines TRBV18 with TRBJ1-4; no firm D call. The CDR3 is 16 residues long. The ends were cut back, 0 bases at V and 2 bases at J, with 10 bases in the middle. The germline CDR1 and CDR2 sequences are KGHSH and LQKENI. In DNA, the CDR3 is TGTGCCAGCTCACCACCAGGGAGGAGGACTAATGAAAAACTGTTTTTT. It specifies CASSPPGRRTNEKLFF.

The gene calls are TRBV6-1 and TRBJ1-2; weak D call: TRBD1 (6 bases). Germline lookup yields CDR1 MNHNS and CDR2 SASEGT. The CDR3 spans 17 residues. Trimming shortened V by 8 bases and J by 0 bases, and 22 bases separated the two germline ends. Here the CDR3 reads CASGSRRTAGPNYGYTF. The CDR3 DNA reads as TGTGCCAGCGGTAGCCGACGGACAGCCGGCCCTAACTATGGCTACACCTTC.

This clonotype showed up just a few times. The CDR3 here is CASRTGEGSYEQYF. CDR3 DNA: TGTGCCAGCAGGACAGGGGAGGGGTCCTACGAGCAGTACTTC. V is TRBV6-1 and J is TRBJ2-7, with D possibly being TRBD1 (8 bases). From germline, CDR1 is MNHNS and CDR2 SASEGT. This CDR3 comprises 14 residues. Trimming shortened V by 6 bases and J by 1 base, and 13 bases separated the two germline ends.

The chain recombines TRBV20-1 with TRBJ2-1; 8 bases are a match to TRBD2. The length of the CDR3 is 16 residues. Germline CDR1 DFQATT, CDR2 SNEGSKA (reference sequence). V was pared by 6 bases and J by 2 bases, with 12 bases of the junction left unmatched. CDR3 nucleotide sequence: TGCAGTGCCCGTTCGCGTCTAGCGGGCACCTACAATGAGCAGTTCTTC. Translated: CSARSRLAGTYNEQFF.

V usage is TRBV10-1 and J usage is TRBJ2-1; 11 bases agree with TRBD2. Germline values: CDR1 WNHNN, CDR2 SYGVQD (reference sequence). Losses at the gene ends were 3 bases for V and 5 bases for J; bases not matched to a gene: 12. The CDR3 runs to 18 residues. The CDR3 bases are TGCGCCAGCAGTGATGGGGCTAGCGGGAGGCCGCGCCACAATGAGCAGTTCTTC. It codes for CASSDGASGRPRHNEQFF.